These T cell receptor beta chains were read from a single sample in a study of shared clonotypes between healthy human individuals. The method was immunoSEQ multiplex PCR; TCRdb's version includes in-frame clones alone and lacks a portion of them. This sample has around 1.9 million clones, with 93% found just once. Sequences were obtained from naive CD8+ T cells from PBMCs. These TCRs come from a man aged 18 to 30 in good health. Some clones in this sample may be carry-over from other donors' samples. The CDR3 runs from the conserved cysteine through the conserved F or W. The order of the fields is J gene, clone size, V gene, D gene, CDR3 DNA, CDR3 protein. The D gene is left open where the match is weak. Clone size is shown for a subset of rows, as once, few, many or a class of expanded clone.

j_call: TRBJ1-5
clone_size: NA
v_call: TRBV27
d_call: NA
cdr3_nt: TGTGCCAGCAGTTTAGCCCAAAGGGGGCCCCAGCATTTT
cdr3_aa: CASSLAQRGPQHF

j_call: TRBJ1-2
clone_size: NA
v_call: TRBV28
d_call: NA
cdr3_nt: TGTGCCAGCAGTTTATGGACAGCGGCCGGCTACACCTTC
cdr3_aa: CASSLWTAAGYTF

j_call: TRBJ1-1
clone_size: NA
v_call: TRBV2
d_call: TRBD1
cdr3_nt: TGTGCCAGCAGGGACTGGGACAGGGACATCTTGGCTTTCTTT
cdr3_aa: CASRDWDRDILAFF

j_call: TRBJ2-5
clone_size: NA
v_call: TRBV2
d_call: TRBD1
cdr3_nt: TGTGCCAGCAGGATCACAGGGACAGTCCAAGAGACCCAGTACTTC
cdr3_aa: CASRITGTVQETQYF

j_call: TRBJ2-2
clone_size: NA
v_call: TRBV4-1
d_call: NA
cdr3_nt: TGCGCCAGCAGCCAAGTATACAGGGATGACACCGGGGAGCTGTTTTTT
cdr3_aa: CASSQVYRDDTGELFF

j_call: TRBJ2-3
clone_size: NA
v_call: TRBV5-1
d_call: TRBD2
cdr3_nt: TGCGCCAGCAGCCCCGGAGTAGCGGGAAAGGTGTCAGATACGCAGTATTTT
cdr3_aa: CASSPGVAGKVSDTQYF

j_call: TRBJ2-7
clone_size: once
v_call: TRBV27
d_call: NA
cdr3_nt: TGTGCCAGCGCTACGAACTCCTACGAGCAGTACTTC
cdr3_aa: CASATNSYEQYF

j_call: TRBJ2-7
clone_size: NA
v_call: TRBV10-3
d_call: TRBD2
cdr3_nt: TGTGCCATCAGTGAGAAGGAACTAGCGGGAGGTTCCGAGCAGTACTTC
cdr3_aa: CAISEKELAGGSEQYF

j_call: TRBJ1-5
clone_size: NA
v_call: TRBV28
d_call: TRBD1
cdr3_nt: TGTGCCAGCAGTTTATTGGACAGGGGCAATCAGCCCCAGCATTTT
cdr3_aa: CASSLLDRGNQPQHF

j_call: TRBJ1-2
clone_size: NA
v_call: TRBV9
d_call: NA
cdr3_nt: TGTGCCAGCAGCGTAAAGATTTCGGGCTATGGCTACACCTTC
cdr3_aa: CASSVKISGYGYTF

j_call: TRBJ1-5
clone_size: NA
v_call: TRBV7-8
d_call: NA
cdr3_nt: TGTGCCAGCAGCTTAGCGTATGGGGCACTCTCAAATCAGCCCCAGCATTTT
cdr3_aa: CASSLAYGALSNQPQHF

j_call: TRBJ2-5
clone_size: NA
v_call: TRBV5-6
d_call: NA
cdr3_nt: TGTGCCAGCAGCTTGCGGGTTCAGGGCCCTTCAGAGACCCAGTACTTC
cdr3_aa: CASSLRVQGPSETQYF

j_call: TRBJ2-3
clone_size: NA
v_call: TRBV19
d_call: NA
cdr3_nt: TGTGCCAGTAGGTACGGGTACACAGATACGCAGTATTTT
cdr3_aa: CASRYGYTDTQYF

j_call: TRBJ1-1
clone_size: NA
v_call: TRBV5-4
d_call: NA
cdr3_nt: TGTGCCAGCAGGTCCGCGAACACTGAAGCTTTCTTT
cdr3_aa: CASRSANTEAFF

j_call: TRBJ2-1
clone_size: NA
v_call: TRBV5-6
d_call: NA
cdr3_nt: TGTGCCAGCAGCCTAACGCCCGGTTTTAGCTCCTACAATGAGCAGTTCTTC
cdr3_aa: CASSLTPGFSSYNEQFF

j_call: TRBJ1-3
clone_size: NA
v_call: TRBV7-9
d_call: NA
cdr3_nt: TGTGCCAGCAGCAGTACAGGGAGCTCTGGAAACACCATATATTTT
cdr3_aa: CASSSTGSSGNTIYF

j_call: TRBJ2-7
clone_size: NA
v_call: TRBV9
d_call: NA
cdr3_nt: TGTGCCAGCAGCGTAGGGGGGGAGAGCGAGCAGTACTTC
cdr3_aa: CASSVGGESEQYF

j_call: TRBJ2-7
clone_size: NA
v_call: TRBV10-2
d_call: NA
cdr3_nt: TGCGCCAGCAGTGATGGGCGGCGGCACGAGCAGTACTTC
cdr3_aa: CASSDGRRHEQYF

j_call: TRBJ2-3
clone_size: NA
v_call: TRBV7-3
d_call: NA
cdr3_nt: TGTGCCAGCAGCTTAGAGGGGAGTACCGATACGCAGTATTTT
cdr3_aa: CASSLEGSTDTQYF

j_call: TRBJ2-7
clone_size: NA
v_call: TRBV10-3
d_call: NA
cdr3_nt: TGTGCCATCAGTGCTATAGGGGAACACGAGCAGTACTTC
cdr3_aa: CAISAIGEHEQYF

j_call: TRBJ1-1
clone_size: NA
v_call: TRBV25-1
d_call: NA
cdr3_nt: TGTGCCAGCAGTGAAGTCGTCAGTATGAACACTGAAGCTTTCTTT
cdr3_aa: CASSEVVSMNTEAFF

j_call: TRBJ1-2
clone_size: NA
v_call: TRBV6-6
d_call: TRBD1
cdr3_nt: TGTGCCATCTGGACAGGGGTATATGGCTACACCTTC
cdr3_aa: CAIWTGVYGYTF

j_call: TRBJ1-1
clone_size: once
v_call: TRBV2
d_call: NA
cdr3_nt: TGTGCCAGCAGTGAAGTAATGAGGGTGAACACTGAAGCTTTCTTT
cdr3_aa: CASSEVMRVNTEAFF

j_call: TRBJ2-1
clone_size: NA
v_call: TRBV6-5
d_call: TRBD2
cdr3_nt: TGTGCCAGCAGTTCCCCTACTAGCGGGAGAGGCTATGAGCAGTTCTTC
cdr3_aa: CASSSPTSGRGYEQFF

j_call: TRBJ1-2
clone_size: NA
v_call: TRBV28
d_call: NA
cdr3_nt: TGTGCCAGCAGTTCCGCCTGGCAGACCTATGGCTACACCTTC
cdr3_aa: CASSSAWQTYGYTF

j_call: TRBJ1-2
clone_size: NA
v_call: TRBV5-6
d_call: NA
cdr3_nt: TGTGCCAGCAGCCCCTTCGTGGAGGACCCTAACTATGGCTACACCTTC
cdr3_aa: CASSPFVEDPNYGYTF

j_call: TRBJ2-7
clone_size: NA
v_call: TRBV11-1
d_call: TRBD2
cdr3_nt: TGTGCCAGCAGCCTGCTCGCGGGAGTAAGTGGGGCCTACGAGCAGTACTTC
cdr3_aa: CASSLLAGVSGAYEQYF

j_call: TRBJ1-1
clone_size: NA
v_call: TRBV27
d_call: NA
cdr3_nt: TGTGCCAGCAGTTCTGGAGCGGCCTCTGAAGCTTTCTTT
cdr3_aa: CASSSGAASEAFF

j_call: TRBJ2-7
clone_size: NA
v_call: TRBV4-3
d_call: NA
cdr3_nt: TGCGCCAGCAGCCAAGTCCCCGGGGCAGGGCCCAACTACGAGCAGTACTTC
cdr3_aa: CASSQVPGAGPNYEQYF

j_call: TRBJ2-1
clone_size: NA
v_call: TRBV28
d_call: NA
cdr3_nt: TGTGCCAGCAGTCCTTCCGGGGGCTCCTACAATGAGCAGTTCTTC
cdr3_aa: CASSPSGGSYNEQFF

j_call: TRBJ2-7
clone_size: NA
v_call: TRBV19
d_call: NA
cdr3_nt: TGTGCCAGTAGTATACTACCTCCCTACGAGCAGTACTTC
cdr3_aa: CASSILPPYEQYF

j_call: TRBJ1-1
clone_size: NA
v_call: TRBV2
d_call: NA
cdr3_nt: TGTGCCAGCACCCAAACGACAGGTGTAGGGCTTCCTGAAGCTTTCTTT
cdr3_aa: CASTQTTGVGLPEAFF

j_call: TRBJ1-2
clone_size: NA
v_call: TRBV19
d_call: TRBD1
cdr3_nt: TGTGCCAGTGGTGGACCTAACAGGGGTCTAGGCTACACCTTC
cdr3_aa: CASGGPNRGLGYTF

j_call: TRBJ1-5
clone_size: NA
v_call: TRBV7-3
d_call: NA
cdr3_nt: TGTGCCAGCAGCTTAAAGGCGTTCAATCAGCCCCAGCATTTT
cdr3_aa: CASSLKAFNQPQHF

j_call: TRBJ2-5
clone_size: NA
v_call: TRBV7-9
d_call: NA
cdr3_nt: TGTGCCAGCAGCCCCGGTGGTGGGGCAAGGGTGGGAGAGACCCAGTACTTC
cdr3_aa: CASSPGGGARVGETQYF

j_call: TRBJ2-1
clone_size: NA
v_call: TRBV18
d_call: NA
cdr3_nt: TGTGCCAGCCAGATCCAGGAGGGCGGGTATGAGCAGTTCTTC
cdr3_aa: CASQIQEGGYEQFF

j_call: TRBJ1-2
clone_size: once
v_call: TRBV9
d_call: NA
cdr3_nt: TGTGCCAGCAGCGGGAATGGGGGGAGGTACTATGGCTACACCTTC
cdr3_aa: CASSGNGGRYYGYTF

j_call: TRBJ2-7
clone_size: NA
v_call: TRBV27
d_call: NA
cdr3_nt: TGTGCCAGCAGAAGAATCCGGGACTCTTTCGAGCAGTACTTC
cdr3_aa: CASRRIRDSFEQYF

j_call: TRBJ2-1
clone_size: NA
v_call: TRBV27
d_call: NA
cdr3_nt: TGTGCCAGCAGTTTACTGAGCTCCTACAATGAGCAGTTCTTC
cdr3_aa: CASSLLSSYNEQFF

j_call: TRBJ2-3
clone_size: NA
v_call: TRBV14
d_call: NA
cdr3_nt: TGTGCCAGCAGCCTCCGGAACACAGATACGCAGTATTTT
cdr3_aa: CASSLRNTDTQYF

j_call: TRBJ1-1
clone_size: NA
v_call: TRBV27
d_call: NA
cdr3_nt: TGTGCCAGCAGTCACCACTCGGGAGGTGATGAAGCTTTCTTT
cdr3_aa: CASSHHSGGDEAFF

j_call: TRBJ1-2
clone_size: NA
v_call: TRBV1
d_call: NA
cdr3_nt: TGCACCAGCAGTCCGGACAGGCCTTATGGCTACACCTTC
cdr3_aa: CTSSPDRPYGYTF

j_call: TRBJ1-5
clone_size: NA
v_call: TRBV7-8
d_call: NA
cdr3_nt: TGTGCCAGCAGTGGTTTCAATCAGCCCCAGCATTTT
cdr3_aa: CASSGFNQPQHF

j_call: TRBJ2-1
clone_size: NA
v_call: TRBV11-2
d_call: TRBD2
cdr3_nt: TGTGCCAGCAGCACGCGACTAGCGGGAGGAGGAAATGAGCAGTTCTTC
cdr3_aa: CASSTRLAGGGNEQFF

j_call: TRBJ1-2
clone_size: NA
v_call: TRBV7-9
d_call: TRBD1
cdr3_nt: TGTGCCAGCGCCGACAGGGGGGATGGCTACACCTTC
cdr3_aa: CASADRGDGYTF

j_call: TRBJ2-3
clone_size: NA
v_call: TRBV28
d_call: NA
cdr3_nt: TGTGCCAGCCTGGACGGAAATGCTAGCACAGATACGCAGTATTTT
cdr3_aa: CASLDGNASTDTQYF

j_call: TRBJ2-1
clone_size: NA
v_call: TRBV27
d_call: NA
cdr3_nt: TGTGCCAGCAGCCTCGGGCGGGGATACAATGAGCAGTTCTTC
cdr3_aa: CASSLGRGYNEQFF

j_call: TRBJ2-7
clone_size: NA
v_call: TRBV28
d_call: NA
cdr3_nt: TGTGCCAGCAGCGGAGTTTTCCACGAGCAGTACTTC
cdr3_aa: CASSGVFHEQYF

j_call: TRBJ2-7
clone_size: once
v_call: TRBV5-5
d_call: TRBD1
cdr3_nt: TGTGCCAGCAGCTTGTTCACCGGACAGGGGTACTACGAGCAGTACTTC
cdr3_aa: CASSLFTGQGYYEQYF